The TCR beta chain described here comes from a study of T-cell memory formation after mild COVID-19. Study-wide context: TCR clusters were largely donor specific. Study-level findings and limits: The authors did not confirm SARS-CoV-2 specificity of second-wave clones peaking day 37.

The ends lost 3 bases at V and 0 bases at J; junction bases unmatched: 13. There are 19 residues in the CDR3. Germline CDR1 reads DFQATT; CDR2 reads SNEGSKA (reference sequence). TCRdb processed the 5' RACE reads anew with MiXCR; each CDR3 protein has one entry. The table lists more than 45,000 distinct CDR3 sequences, roughly 9% of them singletons. This clonotype came up many times. No antigen is known for it. The V gene is TRBV20-1, the J gene TRBJ2-1; 11 nucleotides align to TRBD2. Sequencing was performed on PBMCs or a T cell subset sorted from them (not recorded which). The receptor's source is an adult woman who had mild COVID-19 (a few samples of this study predate the infection). Cell type and time point are not known. CDR3: CSASPSFLAGGLSYNEQFF. The DNA of the CDR3 is TGCAGTGCTAGTCCTAGCTTCCTAGCGGGGGGACTCTCCTACAATGAGCAGTTCTTC.